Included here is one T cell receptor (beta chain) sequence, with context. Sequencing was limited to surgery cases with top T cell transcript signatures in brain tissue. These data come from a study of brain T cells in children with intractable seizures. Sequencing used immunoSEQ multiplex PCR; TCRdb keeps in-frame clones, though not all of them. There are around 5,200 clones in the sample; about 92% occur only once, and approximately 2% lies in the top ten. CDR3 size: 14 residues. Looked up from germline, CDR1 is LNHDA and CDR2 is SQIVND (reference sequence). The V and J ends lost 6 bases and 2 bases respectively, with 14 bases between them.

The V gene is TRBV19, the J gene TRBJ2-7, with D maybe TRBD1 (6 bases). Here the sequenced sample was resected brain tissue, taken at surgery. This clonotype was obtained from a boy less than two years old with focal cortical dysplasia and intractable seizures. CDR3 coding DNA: TGTGCCAGTAGCACCACAGGGCACCCCTACGAGCAGTACTTC. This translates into CASSTTGHPYEQYF.